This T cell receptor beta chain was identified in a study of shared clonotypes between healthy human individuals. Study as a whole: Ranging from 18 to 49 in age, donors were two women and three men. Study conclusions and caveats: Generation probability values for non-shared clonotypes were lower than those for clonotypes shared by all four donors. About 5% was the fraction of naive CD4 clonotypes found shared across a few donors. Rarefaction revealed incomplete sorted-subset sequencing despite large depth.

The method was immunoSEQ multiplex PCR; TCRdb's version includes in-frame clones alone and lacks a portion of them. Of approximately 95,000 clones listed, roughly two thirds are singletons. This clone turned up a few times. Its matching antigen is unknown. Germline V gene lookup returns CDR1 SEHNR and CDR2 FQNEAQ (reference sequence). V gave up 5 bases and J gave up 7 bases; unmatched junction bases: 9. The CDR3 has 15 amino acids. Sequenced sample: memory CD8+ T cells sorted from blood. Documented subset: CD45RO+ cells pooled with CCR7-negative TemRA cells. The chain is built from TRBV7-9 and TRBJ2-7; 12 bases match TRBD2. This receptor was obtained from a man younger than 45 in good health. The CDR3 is CASSQTSGSRREQYF. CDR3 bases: TGTGCCAGCAGCCAGACTAGCGGGAGCCGACGGGAGCAGTACTTC.